The 23 T cell receptor beta chains presented below share a single source sample, sequenced in a study of cytomegalovirus exposure and HLA in healthy donors (TCRdb year 2017). The library was generated by the immunoSEQ multiplex PCR assay. TCRdb took this table from immuneACCESS and kept in-frame rearrangements with V and J called. Such tables lack part of the clones; where checked against another copy, unresolved V genes explain under half of the gap, and the rest is unexplained. This sample holds roughly 150,000 clones; about 96% were observed only once. Approximately 0.97% of the sample is in the top ten clones. The sample comprised PBMCs. These receptor sequences come from a woman younger than 30 in good health and CMV-seronegative.

The CDR3 is CASSPLIGATRTVTEAFF. The CDR3 DNA is TGTGCCAGCTCACCACTTATTGGGGCGACCCGGACAGTCACTGAAGCTTTCTTT. This chain links TRBV18 with TRBJ1-1, with D possibly TRBD1 on 6 matching bases. The CDR3 runs 18 residues. The V and J ends lost 1 base and 4 bases respectively, with 22 bases between them. CDR1 is KGHSH and CDR2 is LQKENI in the germline V gene.

The chain recombines TRBV9 with TRBJ1-1; D might be TRBD1 (5 bases). The CDR3 has 15 amino acids. The germline V gene encodes CDR1 SGDLS and CDR2 YYNGEE. Trimming took 1 base from V and 3 from J, leaving 13 bases between them. The CDR3 DNA sequence: TGTGCCAGCAGCGTATATGGGGGGAGGGACACTGAAGCTTTCTTT. It translates to CASSVYGGRDTEAFF.

This clone appeared a single time. The rearrangement links TRBV6-1 to TRBJ2-1; D not resolved. Germline CDR1 is MNHNS and CDR2 is SASEGT. The CDR3 totals 15 residues. V was trimmed by 1 base and J by 1 base, leaving 8 bases between them. CDR3 loop: CASSEGERSYNEQFF. Here the CDR3 DNA reads TGTGCCAGCAGTGAAGGAGAGAGGTCCTACAATGAGCAGTTCTTC.

The chain couples TRBV5-1 to TRBJ2-3; D may be TRBD2 (5 bases). Germline CDR1 is SGHRS and CDR2 is YFSETQ. CDR3 length equals 15 residues. Deletions cut 2 bases from V and 2 bases from J, with 12 bases between. CDR3 sequence reads: CASSLRTGDTDTQYF. In DNA form, the CDR3 reads TGCGCCAGCAGCTTACGGACTGGAGACACAGATACGCAGTATTTT.

The gene calls are TRBV7-2 and TRBJ2-5; 9 bases match TRBD2. The V gene end was trimmed by 3 bases and the J gene end by 1 base; junction bases not matched to a gene: 3. In germline, CDR1 is SGHTA, CDR2 FQGNSA. This CDR3 comprises 15 residues. The CDR3 here is CASSFQRGAQETQYF. CDR3 coding DNA: TGTGCCAGCAGCTTTCAGCGGGGGGCCCAAGAGACCCAGTACTTC.

V gene TRBV30 combines with J gene TRBJ1-2, with 8 bases identical to TRBD1. This CDR3 contains 11 residues. V was clipped by 5 bases and J by 6 bases; unmatched bases: 2. Germline CDR1 and CDR2: GTSNPN and SVGIG (reference sequence). The CDR3 loop is CAWDRGHGYTF. Here the CDR3 DNA reads TGTGCCTGGGACAGGGGACATGGCTACACCTTC.

The rearrangement joins TRBV4-3 to TRBJ2-4; D call uncertain. The CDR3 runs 16 residues. V dropped 0 bases and J dropped 6 bases, with 15 bases sitting between them. The germline gives CDR1 LGHNA, CDR2 YSLEER. In DNA, the CDR3 is TGCGCCAGCAGCCAAGATCTCCCGGATAGCAGAAACATTCAGTACTTC. Encoded protein: CASSQDLPDSRNIQYF.

The chain combines TRBV6-6 with TRBJ1-2; 9 positions agree with TRBD1. CDR3 length equals 15 residues. Trimming removed 6 bases from V and 3 bases from J; junction bases left unmatched: 8. CDR1 and CDR2 from the germline V gene are MNHNY and SVGAGI (reference sequence). CDR3 loop: CASSRTGAADYGYTF. CDR3 sequence (DNA): TGTGCCAGCAGCCGGACAGGGGCGGCTGACTATGGCTACACCTTC.

CDR3 sequence: CASSITDTQYF. CDR3 coding DNA: TGTGCCAGCAGCATCACAGATACGCAGTATTTT. The genes are TRBV6-1 and TRBJ2-3; D is ambiguous. Germline V gene sequence: CDR1 MNHNS, CDR2 SASEGT. The CDR3 is 11 amino acids. Trimming pared 6 bases from V and 2 bases from J, leaving 3 bases between.

V and J are TRBV11-2 and TRBJ1-1; no definite D call. V was pared by 1 base and J by 0 bases, with 12 bases between. CDR1 and CDR2 from the germline V gene are SGHAT and FQNNGV. The CDR3 is 16 residues long. This CDR3 is CASSLVAAPLNTEAFF. For the CDR3, the DNA is TGTGCCAGCAGCTTAGTGGCAGCGCCTTTGAACACTGAAGCTTTCTTT.

This chain joins TRBV2 and TRBJ1-5, with D perhaps matching TRBD1 (6 bases). The CDR3 loop spans 15 amino acids. The V gene lost 6 bases and the J gene lost 4 bases, with 16 bases spanning the gap. The V gene's germline CDR1 is SNHLY and CDR2 FYNNEI. The CDR3 here is CASRAKDRRNQPQHF. The CDR3 region has the DNA TGTGCCAGCAGGGCAAAGGACAGAAGAAATCAGCCCCAGCATTTT.

This clone was recorded only once. The chain is built from TRBV2 and TRBJ2-7; 12 nucleotides align to TRBD2. Per the germline V gene, CDR1 is SNHLY and CDR2 is FYNNEI. The CDR3 extends over 15 amino acids. The V and J ends lost 4 bases and 4 bases, in that order; junction bases with no gene match: 5. The CDR3 sequence: CASSAPGTSGYEQYF. CDR3 coding DNA: TGTGCCAGCAGTGCCCCCGGGACTAGCGGGTACGAGCAGTACTTC.

This chain joins TRBV11-2 and TRBJ2-3; D might be TRBD2 (7 bases). Trimming took off 0 bases at V and 2 bases at J, with 21 bases between the two ends. CDR3 length: 19 amino acids. CDR1 is SGHAT and CDR2 is FQNNGV in the germline V gene. As DNA, the CDR3 is TGTGCCAGCAGCTTAGAGCTAGTCTCGGGGGGCCGTGTCACAGATACGCAGTATTTT. This translates into CASSLELVSGGRVTDTQYF.

This sequence joins TRBV7-9 and TRBJ2-2; 10 bases map to TRBD2. The CDR3 contains 13 residues. Germline values: CDR1 SEHNR, CDR2 FQNEAQ (reference sequence). Losses at the gene ends were 4 bases for V and 10 bases for J; bases not matched to a gene: 3. The CDR3 DNA follows: TGTGCCAGCAGCTCGCTAGCGGGGGCGGAGCTGTTTTTT. This sequence encodes CASSSLAGAELFF.

This chain uses TRBV6-6 with TRBJ2-7, with 9 bases matching TRBD1. The CDR3 loop spans 15 amino acids. Germline-derived CDR1 and CDR2 are MNHNY and SVGAGI (reference sequence). V lost 4 bases, J lost 4 bases, and 8 bases stayed unmatched. The CDR3 sequence is CASSFPGTGSYEQYF. The CDR3 DNA reads TGTGCCAGCAGTTTCCCCGGGACAGGGTCATACGAGCAGTACTTC.

This clone has just one count. The chain employs TRBV5-1 and TRBJ1-6; D is unclear. The CDR3 length is 16 residues. Trimming pared 1 base from V and 6 bases from J, leaving 14 bases between. Germline V CDR1 and CDR2: SGHRS, YFSETQ. The CDR3 sequence is CASSLSGGLSNSPLHF. In DNA, the CDR3 is TGCGCCAGCAGCTTGTCGGGAGGGCTAAGTAATTCACCCCTCCACTTT.

This rearrangement joins TRBV4-1 to TRBJ2-7; TRBD2 agrees at 7 bases. The CDR3 spans 15 residues. Germline lookup yields CDR1 MGHRA and CDR2 YSYEKL. V lost 3 bases, J lost 0 bases, and 5 bases stayed unmatched. For the CDR3, the DNA is TGCGCCAGCAGCCATTACGGGGGGTCCTCCTACGAGCAGTACTTC. It is translated as CASSHYGGSSYEQYF.

The chain recombines TRBV11-3 with TRBJ2-5; no clear D. The length of the CDR3 is 13 residues. Germline V gives CDR1 SGHNT, CDR2 YENEEA. V lost 1 base and J 2 bases, leaving 5 bases between the germline ends. CDR3 in amino acids: CASSLGPQETQYF. The DNA for the CDR3 is TGTGCCAGCAGCTTAGGTCCTCAAGAGACCCAGTACTTC.

V gene TRBV7-2 combines with J gene TRBJ2-7, with 9 bases matching TRBD2. The trim removed 3 bases at V and 0 bases at J, leaving 6 bases unmatched. CDR3 length equals 16 residues. Per the germline V gene, CDR1 is SGHTA and CDR2 is FQGNSA. CDR3 region: CASSLLSGGLSYEQYF. The CDR3 nucleotides read TGTGCCAGCAGCTTGCTAAGCGGGGGGCTCTCCTACGAGCAGTACTTC.

J is TRBJ1-1 and V is TRBV15; a possible D gene is TRBD1 (6 bases). Germline CDR1 and CDR2: LNHNV and YYDKDF (reference sequence). The CDR3 covers 14 residues. V lost 0 bases to trimming and J lost 7 bases, with 12 bases between them. CDR3 sequence (DNA): TGTGCCACCAGCAGAGATCTTCGGACAGTTGAAGCTTTCTTT. Its translation is CATSRDLRTVEAFF. The full variable domain, completed using reference TRBV15 and TRBJ1-1, is DAMVIQNPRYQVTQFGKPVTLSCSQTLNHNVMYWYQQKSSQAPKLLFHYYDKDFNNEADTPDNFQSRRPNTSFCFLDIRSPGLGDTAMYLCATSRDLRTVEAFFGQGTRLTVV.

This clone is a singleton in its sample. This sequence joins TRBV5-1 and TRBJ2-1; 9 bases match TRBD2. The CDR3 consists of 15 residues. Trimming removed 0 bases from V and 5 bases from J; junction bases left unmatched: 3. In germline, CDR1 is SGHRS, CDR2 YFSETQ. CDR3 amino acids: CASSLVAGANNEQFF. The CDR3 DNA is TGCGCCAGCAGCTTGGTAGCGGGGGCCAACAATGAGCAGTTCTTC.

The CDR3 region is CASSSSPGTGINQPQHF. In DNA form, the CDR3 reads TGTGCCAGTAGTAGTAGTCCCGGGACAGGGATCAATCAGCCCCAGCATTTT. This sequence joins TRBV19 and TRBJ1-5; TRBD1 agrees at 9 bases. With 4 bases clipped from V and 3 bases from J, the junction kept 10 bases outside the gene matches. The CDR3 covers 17 residues. Germline V lookup: CDR1 LNHDA, CDR2 SQIVND (reference sequence). Using reference TRBV19 and TRBJ1-5 for the parts outside the CDR3, the full variable domain is DGGITQSPKYLFRKEGQNVTLSCEQNLNHDAMYWYRQDPGQGLRLIYYSQIVNDFQKGDIAEGYSVSREKKESFPLTVTSAQKNPTAFYLCASSSSPGTGINQPQHFGDGTRLSIL.

The chain links TRBV2 to TRBJ1-5; no definite D call. Germline loops: CDR1 SNHLY, CDR2 FYNNEI. The CDR3 spans 14 residues. Trimming removed 6 bases at V and 3 bases at J, with 12 bases between. The CDR3 spells CASRPRGYNQPQHF. CDR3 DNA sequence: TGTGCCAGCAGACCTCGGGGTTACAATCAGCCCCAGCATTTT.